The 15 T cell receptor beta chains presented below share a single source sample, sequenced in a study of T cells in Graves' hyperthyroidism and ophthalmopathy. RNA transcripts were the template for amplifying TCR beta CDR3 regions. A set of HTBI primers served as the primers for a first-round RT-PCR of the TCR CDR3. A single record per CDR3 protein comes from TCRdb applying MiXCR to the multiplex PCR reads. The sample lists approximately 640,000 distinct CDR3 sequences; about 17% were seen once. Sample: blood. These receptor sequences come from a woman aged 30 to 39 with Graves' hyperthyroidism.

This clonotype has only a few counts. The chain's CDR3 is CARSQGAGWDTEAFF. CDR3 nucleotide sequence: TGTGCCAGGTCACAGGGGGCGGGTTGGGACACTGAAGCTTTCTTT. The chain couples TRBV2 to TRBJ1-1, with 9 bases lining up with TRBD1. The CDR3 totals 15 residues. Germline V gene sequence: CDR1 SNHLY, CDR2 FYNNEI. The V and J ends lost 9 bases and 3 bases, in that order; junction bases with no gene match: 11.

In its sample, this clonotype was seen many times. The rearrangement uses TRBV7-8 and TRBJ1-5; no definite D call. The germline V and J ends were trimmed by 1 base and 0 bases, with 13 bases remaining between them. Germline CDR1 SGHVS, CDR2 FQNEAQ. The length of the CDR3 is 17 residues. The CDR3 DNA reads TGTGCCAGCAGCTTAGGTTTGGGAGACTATAGCAATCAGCCCCAGCATTTT. Encoded protein: CASSLGLGDYSNQPQHF. The entire variable domain, with the rest obtained from reference TRBV7-8 and TRBJ1-5, is as follows: GAGVSQSPRYKVAKRGQDVALRCDPISGHVSLFWYQQALGQGPEFLTYFQNEAQLDKSGLPSDRFFAERPEGSVSTLKIQRTQQEDSAVYLCASSLGLGDYSNQPQHFGDGTRLSIL.

This clonotype was seen a handful of times. This chain uses TRBV24-1 with TRBJ2-3; 9 nucleotides match TRBD2. Germline V CDR1 and CDR2: KGHDR, SFDVKD. The CDR3 is made up of 14 amino acids. V lost 9 bases to trimming and J lost 0 bases; unmatched junction nucleotides: 3. Here the CDR3 reads CATRTSGSTDTQYF. In DNA, the CDR3 is TGTGCCACCCGTACTAGCGGGAGCACAGATACGCAGTATTTT.

This clonotype was found many times. The chain links TRBV29-1 to TRBJ1-1; 11 nucleotides match TRBD1. The CDR3 loop spans 14 amino acids. Germline CDR1 is SQVTM and CDR2 is ANQGSEA. V was clipped by 6 bases and J by 3 bases; unmatched bases: 6. The CDR3 coding sequence is TGCAGCGTCGTGGACAGGGGGCGAGACACTGAAGCTTTCTTT. This codes for CSVVDRGRDTEAFF.

This clonotype was seen ten or more times. The chain links TRBV28 to TRBJ2-3; TRBD1 agrees at 7 bases. Germline CDR1 and CDR2: MDHEN and SYDVKM. The V segment lost 8 bases and the J segment 4 bases; nucleotides outside the gene matches: 6. The CDR3 loop spans 13 amino acids. The CDR3 bases are TGTGCCAGCTGGGACAGACTTCCAGATACGCAGTATTTT. Its protein is CASWDRLPDTQYF.

This clonotype was detected ten times or more. The chain links TRBV2 to TRBJ2-2; no clear D. Germline assignment: CDR1 SNHLY and CDR2 FYNNEI. The germline V and J ends were trimmed by 4 bases and 6 bases, with 18 bases remaining between them. CDR3 length: 16 residues. In nucleotides, the CDR3 is TGTGCCAGCAGTGTGAGAGGTCCCGTGGTACCCGGGGAGCTGTTTTTT. This codes for CASSVRGPVVPGELFF.

This clonotype came up many times. This rearrangement joins TRBV20-1 to TRBJ2-2, with D uncertain. V lost 5 bases to trimming and J lost 6 bases, with 16 bases between them. The CDR3 totals 14 residues. CDR1 is DFQATT and CDR2 is SNEGSKA in the germline V gene (reference sequence). The CDR3 sequence is CSAPKVGAAGELFF. The CDR3 DNA sequence: TGCAGTGCTCCTAAGGTCGGCGCCGCCGGGGAGCTGTTTTTT.

Regarding this clonotype: A much larger clone is a single base away; this may be a read error. The CDR3 region is CGVEGRFTDTQYF. As DNA, the CDR3 is TGCGGCGTTGAAGGGCGGTTCACAGATACGCAGTATTTT. V gene TRBV29-1 combines with J gene TRBJ2-3; no clear D. Germline CDR1 and CDR2: SQVTM and ANQGSEA. The CDR3 extends over 13 amino acids.

This clonotype was counted at least ten times. J is TRBJ1-2 and V is TRBV5-1, with a tentative D call TRBD1 (6 bases). Germline V gene data show CDR1 as SGHRS and CDR2 as YFSETQ. Trimming cost V 4 bases and J 4 bases, with 14 bases left between them. This CDR3 has 14 residues. The CDR3 DNA is TGCGCCAGCAGCCTGAAGGACAGTACCTATGGCTACACCTTC. Amino acids: CASSLKDSTYGYTF.

On this clonotype itself: It may be a read error: a sequence one base away is much more abundant. This sequence joins TRBV20-1 and TRBJ2-3; TRBD1 agrees at 7 bases. V dropped 4 bases and J dropped 3; count of bases not matched to a gene: 4. The germline V gene encodes CDR1 DFQATT and CDR2 SNEGSKA (reference sequence). The CDR3 sequence is 13 residues long. The CDR3, as DNA: TGCAGTGCTAAGGGGGCCGGAACAGATACGCAGTATTTT. Translated, it gives CSAKGAGTDTQYF.

This clonotype came up many times. The CDR3 loop reads CASSLGVNTGELFF. DNA for the CDR3: TGTGCCAGCAGCTTAGGGGTCAACACCGGGGAGCTGTTTTTT. This chain joins TRBV7-2 and TRBJ2-2; D gene ambiguous. V was pared by 1 base and J by 2 bases, with 5 bases between. The germline V gene encodes CDR1 SGHTA and CDR2 FQGNSA. The CDR3 covers 14 residues.

This clonotype was counted ten times or more. The V and J genes are TRBV20-1 and TRBJ2-7, with D possibly being TRBD2 (5 bases). The CDR3 has 13 residues. Germline loops: CDR1 DFQATT, CDR2 SNEGSKA (reference sequence). As DNA, the CDR3 is TGCAGCATCCTGGACGGGAACTCCTACGAGCAGTACTTC. Protein: CSILDGNSYEQYF.

This clonotype has a count of ten or more. The chain couples TRBV30 to TRBJ1-2; D ambiguous. Germline V gene lookup returns CDR1 GTSNPN and CDR2 SVGIG (reference sequence). V lost 1 base and J lost 7, with 13 bases in between. CDR3 size: 13 residues. CDR3 nucleotide sequence: TGTGCCTGGAGTGGAGTCGCTTATGGTGGCTACACCTTC. This gives the protein CAWSGVAYGGYTF.

A note on this clonotype: The junction departs from the called germline gene at one end, perhaps through a read error. The chain is built from TRBV6-1 and TRBJ2-7; tentatively, D is TRBD1 (5 bases). Germline V gene data show CDR1 as MNHNS and CDR2 as SASEGT. The CDR3 contains 11 residues. The CDR3 loop reads CAGRQGYVQYF. The DNA of the CDR3 is TGTGCCGGCAGGCAGGGTTACGTGCAGTACTTC.

The table lists this clonotype with a few counts. The chain employs TRBV19 and TRBJ2-6; D is unclear. Trimming cost V 6 bases and J 0 bases, with 9 bases left between them. CDR1 and CDR2 from the germline V gene are LNHDA and SQIVND (reference sequence). CDR3 length equals 15 residues. CDR3 sequence: CASSRTNSGANVLTF. The CDR3 DNA reads TGTGCCAGTAGCAGGACCAACTCTGGGGCCAACGTCCTGACTTTC.